A single sample gave rise to the 3 T cell receptor beta chains below, sequenced in a study of shared clonotypes between healthy human individuals. Profiled with immunoSEQ multiplex PCR; TCRdb holds only in-frame clones, not every one. The top ten clones hold 0.37% of a sample with over 2 million clones, roughly 90% of them seen once. Sequencing used naive CD4+ T cells from PBMCs. Subset noted: CD45RA+ positively selected. Receptors originate from a man in his late teens or twenties in good health. Some clones in this sample may be carry-over from other donors' samples.

The J gene is TRBJ2-1, the V gene TRBV14; 7 nucleotides line up with TRBD2. Germline V gene data show CDR1 as SGHDN and CDR2 as FVKESK. The CDR3 runs 14 residues. J was trimmed by 1 base and V by 4 bases; bases with no gene match: 1. Written as DNA, the CDR3 is TGTGCCAGCAGCCGCGGGGGATCCTACAATGAGCAGTTCTTC. Translation: CASSRGGSYNEQFF.

Only one count was recorded for this clone. This chain uses TRBV10-3 with TRBJ2-2, with 8 bases fitting TRBD1. This CDR3 contains 14 residues. The germline V gene has CDR1 ENHRY and CDR2 SYGVKD. The V and J ends lost 9 bases and 0 bases, in that order; junction bases with no gene match: 3. The chain's CDR3 is CAMQQGANTGELFF. CDR3 bases: TGTGCCATGCAACAGGGGGCGAACACCGGGGAGCTGTTTTTT.

The chain is built from TRBV6-5 and TRBJ2-5; D is possibly TRBD1 (5 bases). V gave up 2 bases and J gave up 9 bases, with 7 bases separating them. This CDR3 has 11 amino acids. CDR1 and CDR2 from the germline V gene are MNHEY and SVGAGI. CDR3 sequence (DNA): TGTGCCAGCAGTTACCTAGGGGCCCAGTACTTC. Encoded protein: CASSYLGAQYF.